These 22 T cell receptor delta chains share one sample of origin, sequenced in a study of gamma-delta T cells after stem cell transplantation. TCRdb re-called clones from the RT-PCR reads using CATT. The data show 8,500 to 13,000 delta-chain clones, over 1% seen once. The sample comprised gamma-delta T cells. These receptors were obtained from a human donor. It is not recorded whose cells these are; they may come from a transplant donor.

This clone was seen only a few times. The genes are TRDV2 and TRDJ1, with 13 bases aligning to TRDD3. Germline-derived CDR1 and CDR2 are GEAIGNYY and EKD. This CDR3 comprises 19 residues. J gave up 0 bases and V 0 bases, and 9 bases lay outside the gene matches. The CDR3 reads CACDTVLGDTVGDTDKLIF. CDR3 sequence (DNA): TGTGCCTGTGACACCGTACTGGGGGATACGGTGGGGGACACCGATAAACTCATCTTT.

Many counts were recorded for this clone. CDR3 nucleotides: TGTGCCTGTGACAAACTGGGGGATCTCCGGGACACCCGACAGATGTTTTTC. Protein product: CACDKLGDLRDTRQMFF. The J gene is TRDJ3, the V gene TRDV2; 10 bases are a match to TRDD3. The CDR3 totals 17 residues. CDR1 GEAIGNYY and CDR2 EKD come from the germline V gene. V was pared by 2 bases and J by 5 bases, with 5 bases of the junction left unmatched.

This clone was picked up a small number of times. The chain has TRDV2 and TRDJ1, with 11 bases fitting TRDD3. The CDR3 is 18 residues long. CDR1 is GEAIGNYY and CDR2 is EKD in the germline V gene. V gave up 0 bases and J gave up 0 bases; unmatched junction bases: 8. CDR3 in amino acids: CACDTVVGDTRNTDKLIF. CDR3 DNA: TGTGCCTGTGACACCGTGGTGGGGGATACGCGAAACACCGATAAACTCATCTTT.

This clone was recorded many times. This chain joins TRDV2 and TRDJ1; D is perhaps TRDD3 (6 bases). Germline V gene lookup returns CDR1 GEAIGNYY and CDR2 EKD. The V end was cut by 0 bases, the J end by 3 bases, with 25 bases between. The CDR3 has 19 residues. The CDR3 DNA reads TGTGCCTGTGACACCGTCGATGTGCGGGGGAAGAGTACATCCGATAAACTCATCTTT. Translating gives CACDTVDVRGKSTSDKLIF.

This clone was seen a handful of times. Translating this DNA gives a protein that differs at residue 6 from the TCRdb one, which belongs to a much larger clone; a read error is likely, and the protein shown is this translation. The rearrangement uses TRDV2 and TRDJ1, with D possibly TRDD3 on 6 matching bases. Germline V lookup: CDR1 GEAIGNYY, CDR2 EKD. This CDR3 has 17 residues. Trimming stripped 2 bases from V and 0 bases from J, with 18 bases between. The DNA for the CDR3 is TGTGCCTGTGACAGATCGGGGGAGCCTTTAGACACCGATAAACTCATCTTT. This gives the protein CACDRSGEPLDTDKLIF.

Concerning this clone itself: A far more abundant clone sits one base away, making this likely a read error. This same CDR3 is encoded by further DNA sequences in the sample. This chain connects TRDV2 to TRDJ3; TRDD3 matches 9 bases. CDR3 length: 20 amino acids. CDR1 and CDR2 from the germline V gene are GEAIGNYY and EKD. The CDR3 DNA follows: TGTGCCTGCGACACCGTCCGTACTGGGGGAGGTACCTGGGACACCCGACAGATGTTTTTC. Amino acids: CACDTVRTGGGTWDTRQMFF.

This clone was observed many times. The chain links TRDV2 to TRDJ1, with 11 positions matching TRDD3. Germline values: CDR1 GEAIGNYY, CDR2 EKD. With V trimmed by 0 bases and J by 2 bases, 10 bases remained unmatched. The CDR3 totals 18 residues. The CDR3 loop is CACDTVGGGYASTDKLIF. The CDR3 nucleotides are TGTGCCTGTGACACCGTCGGTGGGGGATACGCGAGTACCGATAAACTCATCTTT.

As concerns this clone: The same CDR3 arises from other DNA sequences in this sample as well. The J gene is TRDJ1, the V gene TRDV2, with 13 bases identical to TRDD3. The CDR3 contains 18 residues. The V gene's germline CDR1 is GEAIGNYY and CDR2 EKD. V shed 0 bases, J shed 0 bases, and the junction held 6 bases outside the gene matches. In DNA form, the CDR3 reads TGTGCCTGTGACACCCTACTGGGGGATACGGGCCACACCGATAAACTCATCTTT. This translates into CACDTLLGDTGHTDKLIF.

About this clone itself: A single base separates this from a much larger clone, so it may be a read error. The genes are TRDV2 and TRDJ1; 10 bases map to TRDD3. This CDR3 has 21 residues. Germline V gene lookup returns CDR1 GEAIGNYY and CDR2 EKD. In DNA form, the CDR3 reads TGTGCCTGTGACACCGTGAAGTTGGGGGATACCCGACCGGTGGCCACCAATAAACTCATCTTT. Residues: CACDTVKLGDTRPVATNKLIF.

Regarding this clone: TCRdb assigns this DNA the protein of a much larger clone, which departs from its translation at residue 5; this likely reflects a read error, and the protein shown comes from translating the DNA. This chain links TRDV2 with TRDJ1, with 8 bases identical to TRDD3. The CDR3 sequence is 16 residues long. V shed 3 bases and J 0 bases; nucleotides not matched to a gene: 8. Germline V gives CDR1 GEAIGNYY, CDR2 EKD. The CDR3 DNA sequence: TGTGCCTGTGACGGTATGGGGGATGGTCACACCGATAAACTCATCTTT. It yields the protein CACDGMGDGHTDKLIF.

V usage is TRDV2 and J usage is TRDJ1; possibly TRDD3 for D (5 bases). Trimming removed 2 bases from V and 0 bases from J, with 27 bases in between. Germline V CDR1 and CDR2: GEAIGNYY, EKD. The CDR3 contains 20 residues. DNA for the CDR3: TGTGCCTGTGACAGCGTCGGGGGCCCCCAGGTCGGTTATAACACCGATAAACTCATCTTT. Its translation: CACDSVGGPQVGYNTDKLIF.

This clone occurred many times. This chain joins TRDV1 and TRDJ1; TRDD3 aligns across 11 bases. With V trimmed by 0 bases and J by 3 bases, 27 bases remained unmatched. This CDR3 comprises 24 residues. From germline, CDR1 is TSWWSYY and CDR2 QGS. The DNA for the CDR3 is TGTGCTCTTGGGGAACTAGGTGGGAGGTTCCTACTTCGTTCTGGGGGATACAAGGCCGATAAACTCATCTTT. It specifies CALGELGGRFLLRSGGYKADKLIF.

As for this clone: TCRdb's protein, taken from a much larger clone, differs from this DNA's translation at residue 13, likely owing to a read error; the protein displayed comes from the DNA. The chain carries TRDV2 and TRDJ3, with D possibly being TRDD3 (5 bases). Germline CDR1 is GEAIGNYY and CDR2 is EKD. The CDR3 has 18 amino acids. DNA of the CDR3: TGTGCCTGTGACACCGTCCGGGGAAGCTCCTGGGACGCCCGACAGATGTTTTTC. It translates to CACDTVRGSSWDARQMFF.

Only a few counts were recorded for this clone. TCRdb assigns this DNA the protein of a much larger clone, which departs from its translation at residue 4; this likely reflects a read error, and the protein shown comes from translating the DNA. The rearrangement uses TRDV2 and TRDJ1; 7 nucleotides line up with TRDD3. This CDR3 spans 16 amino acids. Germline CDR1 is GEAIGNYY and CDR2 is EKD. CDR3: CACVTLGGSRTDKLIF. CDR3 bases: TGTGCCTGTGTCACCCTCGGGGGATCGAGAACCGATAAACTCATCTTT.

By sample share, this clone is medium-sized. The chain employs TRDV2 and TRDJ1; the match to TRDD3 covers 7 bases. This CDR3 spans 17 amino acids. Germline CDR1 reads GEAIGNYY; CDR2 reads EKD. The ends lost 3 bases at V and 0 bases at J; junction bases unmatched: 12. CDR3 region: CACDGPLGVAYTDKLIF. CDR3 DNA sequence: TGTGCCTGTGACGGGCCGCTGGGGGTCGCGTACACCGATAAACTCATCTTT.

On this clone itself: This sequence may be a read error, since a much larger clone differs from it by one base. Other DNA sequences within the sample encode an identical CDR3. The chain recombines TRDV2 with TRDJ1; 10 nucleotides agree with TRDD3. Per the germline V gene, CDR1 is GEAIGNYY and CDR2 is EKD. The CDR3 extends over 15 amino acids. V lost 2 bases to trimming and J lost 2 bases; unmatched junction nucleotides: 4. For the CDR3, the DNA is TGTGCCTGTGACAGGTTACTGGGGGATACCGATAAACTCATCTTT. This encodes CACDRLLGDTDKLIF.

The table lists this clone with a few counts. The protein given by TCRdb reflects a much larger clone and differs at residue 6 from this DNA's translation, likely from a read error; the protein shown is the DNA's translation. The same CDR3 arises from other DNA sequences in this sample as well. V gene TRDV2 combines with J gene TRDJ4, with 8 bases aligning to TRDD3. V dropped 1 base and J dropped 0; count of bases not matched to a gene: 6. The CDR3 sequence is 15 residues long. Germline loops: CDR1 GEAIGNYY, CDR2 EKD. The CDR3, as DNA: TGTGCCTGTGACACGGTGGGGGATGACACCAGACCCCTGATCTTT. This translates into CACDTVGDDTRPLIF.

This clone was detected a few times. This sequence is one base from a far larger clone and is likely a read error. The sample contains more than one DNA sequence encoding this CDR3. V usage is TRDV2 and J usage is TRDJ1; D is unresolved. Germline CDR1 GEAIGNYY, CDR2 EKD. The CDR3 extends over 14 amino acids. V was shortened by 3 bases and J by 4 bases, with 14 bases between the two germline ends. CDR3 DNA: TGTGCCTGTGACTTATTGGGAGATGTCGATAAACTCATCTTT. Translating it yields CACDLLGDVDKLIF.

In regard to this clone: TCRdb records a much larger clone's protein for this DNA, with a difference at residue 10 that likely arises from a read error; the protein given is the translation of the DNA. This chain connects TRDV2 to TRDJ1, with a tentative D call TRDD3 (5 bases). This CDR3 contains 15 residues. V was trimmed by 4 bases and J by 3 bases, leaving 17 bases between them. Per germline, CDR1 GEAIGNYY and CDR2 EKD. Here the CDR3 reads CACDNVGSDADKLIF. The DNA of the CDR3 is TGTGCCTGTGATAACGTGGGGTCCGACGCCGATAAACTCATCTTT.

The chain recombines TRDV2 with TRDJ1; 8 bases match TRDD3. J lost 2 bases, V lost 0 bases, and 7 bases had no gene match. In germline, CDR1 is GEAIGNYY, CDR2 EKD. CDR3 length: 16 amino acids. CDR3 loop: CACDTVAGGRTDKLIF. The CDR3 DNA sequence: TGTGCCTGTGACACCGTGGCTGGGGGAAGAACCGATAAACTCATCTTT.

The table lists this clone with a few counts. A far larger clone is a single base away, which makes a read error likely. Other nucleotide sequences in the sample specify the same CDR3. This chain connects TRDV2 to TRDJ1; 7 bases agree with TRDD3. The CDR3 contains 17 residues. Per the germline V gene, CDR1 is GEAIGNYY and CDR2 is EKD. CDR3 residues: CACDTVQSGGPTDKLIF. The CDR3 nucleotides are TGCGCCTGTGACACCGTGCAATCTGGGGGTCCCACCGATAAACTCATCTTT.

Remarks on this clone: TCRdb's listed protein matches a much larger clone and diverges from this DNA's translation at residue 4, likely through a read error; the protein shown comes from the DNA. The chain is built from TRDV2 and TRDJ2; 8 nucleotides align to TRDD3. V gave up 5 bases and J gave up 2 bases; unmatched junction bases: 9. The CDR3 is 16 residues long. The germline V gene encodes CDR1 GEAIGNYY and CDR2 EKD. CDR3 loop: CACGEVGDSLTAQLFF. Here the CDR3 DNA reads TGTGCCTGTGGCGAGGTGGGGGATTCATTGACAGCACAACTCTTCTTT.